Listed below are T cell receptor beta chains from one sample, sequenced in a study of metastatic and nonmetastatic thyroid tumors. TCRdb re-clonotyped the PCR reads via MiXCR. Here the sample spans around 20,000 clones, 15% to 19% being singletons. The source material was blood. The source is a female donor with papillary thyroid cancer or a benign thyroid nodule (not recorded which). Some clones in this sample may be carry-over from other donors' samples. CDR3s include the opening cysteine and the closing phenylalanine or tryptophan. A D gene is named only where the DNA matches it firmly.

J,V,D,CDR3
TRBJ1-6,TRBV20-1,TRBD1,CSARRQGAWSPLHF
TRBJ1-5,TRBV6-1,-,CASRGTRYSNQPQHF
TRBJ2-1,TRBV6-2/TRBV6-3,TRBD2,CASSYGRAIRGSANEQFF
TRBJ1-2,TRBV24-1,-,CATSDQRYGYTF
TRBJ1-1,TRBV18,-,CASSPPGGSTEAFF
TRBJ2-7,TRBV6-1,TRBD1,CASSEPGQGVYEQYF
TRBJ2-1,TRBV7-2,TRBD1,CASSLRQGQGRNEQFF
TRBJ2-3,TRBV20-1,TRBD2,CSATLAGGTDTQYF
TRBJ1-1,TRBV7-2,-,CASSPSGPPGEAFF
TRBJ2-2,TRBV2,TRBD1,CASSRRGQVNTGELFF
TRBJ1-2,TRBV19,TRBD1,CASSGQGAYGYTF
TRBJ2-1,TRBV12-3/TRBV12-4,-,CASSFLKPGGIYNEQFF
TRBJ2-1,TRBV5-1,-,CASSLGSRGYNEQFF
TRBJ2-7,TRBV28,-,CASSPEGPSGGPSYEQYF
TRBJ2-7,TRBV7-6,TRBD2,CASSLVASGSFYEQYF
TRBJ2-7,TRBV20-1,-,CSATKGTLSSEQYF
TRBJ2-7,TRBV27,TRBD1,CASRSDRVYEQYF
TRBJ1-1,TRBV6-5,-,CASSYKGTTEAFF
TRBJ2-2,TRBV15,TRBD1,CATDRQGMSTGELFF
TRBJ2-5,TRBV28,-,CASGGETQYF
TRBJ2-7,TRBV18,TRBD1,CASSPNLQGAEQYF
TRBJ1-2,TRBV15,-,CATSRDWTDGYTF
TRBJ2-1,TRBV7-9,-,CASSSPGGDNNEQFF
TRBJ2-2,TRBV7-3,-,CASSSQAGARTGELFF
TRBJ2-7,TRBV12-3/TRBV12-4,-,CASSLAGRVGSYEQYF
TRBJ2-2,TRBV14,TRBD2,CASSQEVPVHGTSGRAGELFF
TRBJ2-1,TRBV20-1,-,CSARDGRENNEQFF
TRBJ2-7,TRBV29-1,-,CSVGLTAYEQYF
TRBJ2-1,TRBV6-1,-,CASRFGLEQFF
TRBJ1-1,TRBV6-2/TRBV6-3,-,CASSYSANTEAFF
TRBJ1-1,TRBV5-1,-,CASSLTTNTEAFF
TRBJ1-2,TRBV30,TRBD1,CAWTPGQVPYGYTF
TRBJ2-7,TRBV2,-,CASSQYYEQYF
TRBJ2-5,TRBV7-9,TRBD1,CASSSWDSGWQETQYF
TRBJ2-6,TRBV5-1,-,CASSLETPGANVLTF
TRBJ2-7,TRBV7-6,-,CASSAQGYEQYF
TRBJ2-1,TRBV5-1,TRBD2,CASSGSASGSYNEQFF
TRBJ2-5,TRBV28,-,CASGRETQYF
TRBJ2-7,TRBV5-6,-,CASSFGQGSYEQYF
TRBJ1-2,TRBV27,-,CASSFYSTGVGGYTF
TRBJ1-5,TRBV20-1,TRBD1,CSARAGTEGTQPQHF
TRBJ2-1,TRBV7-2,-,CASSLGLARNYNEQFF
TRBJ2-1,TRBV20-1,TRBD2,CSANSLVASGTSNEQFF
TRBJ2-6,TRBV28,TRBD2,CASSFSGTRANVLTF
TRBJ2-1,TRBV7-9,TRBD1,CASSLRGHNEQFF
TRBJ2-7,TRBV7-2,TRBD2,CASSRSGGILGEQYF
TRBJ2-3,TRBV29-1,-,CSVEDPADYTDTQYF
TRBJ1-1,TRBV19,-,CASSKGGVGTEAFF
TRBJ1-1,TRBV6-6,-,CASSYSGGLNTEAFF
TRBJ2-5,TRBV20-1,-,CSARRAQETQYF
TRBJ2-7,TRBV20-1,TRBD2,CSAPTSGTYEQYF
TRBJ2-5,TRBV3-1,TRBD1,CASSHPGQGIRETQYF
TRBJ2-3,TRBV2,-,CASRQGADTQYF
TRBJ2-1,TRBV6-5,TRBD2,CASRPKPPGLAGRYEQFF
TRBJ2-7,TRBV6-1,TRBD2,CASTPPGGVYEQYF
TRBJ1-2,TRBV12-3/TRBV12-4,-,CASSFTVEYGYTF
TRBJ2-1,TRBV20-1,TRBD2,CSAEKLANEQFF
TRBJ2-7,TRBV2,-,CASRLESYEQYF
TRBJ2-3,TRBV5-6,-,CASSTYRDRTDTQYF
TRBJ1-2,TRBV28,TRBD1,CASRDRVRTGYTF